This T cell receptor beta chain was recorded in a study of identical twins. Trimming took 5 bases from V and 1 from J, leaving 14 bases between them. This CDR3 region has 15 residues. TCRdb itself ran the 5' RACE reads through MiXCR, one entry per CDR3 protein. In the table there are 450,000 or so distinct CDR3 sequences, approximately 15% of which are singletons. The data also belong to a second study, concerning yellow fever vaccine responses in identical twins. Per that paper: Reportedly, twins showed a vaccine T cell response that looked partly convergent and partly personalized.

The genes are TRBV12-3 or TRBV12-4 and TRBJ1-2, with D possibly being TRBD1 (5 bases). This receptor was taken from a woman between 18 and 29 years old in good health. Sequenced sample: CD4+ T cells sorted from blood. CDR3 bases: TGTGCCAGCAGTCCCGAGCGAGGGGTTAACTATGGCTACACCTTC. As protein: CASSPERGVNYGYTF.